This is a list of T cell receptor beta chains from one sample in a study of T cell responses to AZD1222 COVID-19 vaccine. TCRdb's copy holds only in-frame clones and misses some; the assay was immunoSEQ multiplex PCR. The sample carries some 150,000 clones, 88% recorded once. Here the sequenced sample was peripheral blood, taken 28 days after the second dose of the MenACWY control vaccine. The receptors shown here come from an adult who received the MenACWY meningococcal vaccine as a control. The CDR3 runs from the conserved cysteine through the conserved F or W. D genes are given only for firm matches. Clone size appears in some rows only: once, few, many, or a class for an expanded clone.

TRBD1	.	15	TRBV18	TRBJ1-5	TGTGCCAGCTCACTTCGGACAGGGAGCGATCAGCCCCAGCATTTT	CASSLRTGSDQPQHF
.	.	12	TRBV7-2	TRBJ1-2	TGTGCCAGCAGCTTATCCAGGATCGGCTACACCTTC	CASSLSRIGYTF
TRBD1	.	13	TRBV30	TRBJ1-2	TGTGCCTGGAGTGCGGGACAGAACTATGGCTACACCTTC	CAWSAGQNYGYTF
TRBD1	.	15	TRBV28	TRBJ1-1	TGTGCCAGCAGTCCCCCGGACAGGAAGAACACTGAAGCTTTCTTT	CASSPPDRKNTEAFF
.	.	11	TRBV4-1	TRBJ1-2	TGCGCCAGCACGGGCACCTATGGCTACACCTTC	CASTGTYGYTF
TRBD2	.	15	TRBV5-5	TRBJ2-1	TGTGCCAGCAGCTTGGGACTAGCGGATTACAATGAGCAGTTCTTC	CASSLGLADYNEQFF
.	.	11	TRBV20-1	TRBJ2-3	TGCAGTGCGGCTAAAACAGATACGCAGTATTTT	CSAAKTDTQYF
TRBD1	.	16	TRBV10-3	TRBJ1-4	TGTGCCATCAGTGACCCAAGGACAGGCGAGAATGAAAAACTGTTTTTT	CAISDPRTGENEKLFF
.	once	14	TRBV20-1	TRBJ2-5	TGCAGTGCTAGTGGGACGGAGGGCGCGGAGACCCAGTACTTC	CSASGTEGAETQYF
TRBD2	.	15	TRBV9	TRBJ2-3	TGTGCCAGCACCCCTAGCGGGGGGAGCACAGATACGCAGTATTTT	CASTPSGGSTDTQYF
.	.	15	TRBV11-3	TRBJ2-5	TGTGCCAGCAGCATGGGCGGGATTTACCAAGAGACCCAGTACTTC	CASSMGGIYQETQYF
TRBD2	.	15	TRBV13	TRBJ2-1	TGTGCCAGCAGCTCGATAGCGGGAGGGTACAATGAGCAGTTCTTC	CASSSIAGGYNEQFF
.	.	15	TRBV4-1	TRBJ1-6	TGCGCCAGCAGCCAAGATTTGGGGCTCTATGCCCCCCTCCACTTT	CASSQDLGLYAPLHF
.	.	14	TRBV30	TRBJ2-2	TGTGCCTGGAGTCCAGGAGCGAACACCGGGGAGCTGTTTTTT	CAWSPGANTGELFF
.	.	15	TRBV7-8	TRBJ1-2	TGTGCCAGCAGCTTAGGTTTTCTGTCAGGATATGGCTACACCTTC	CASSLGFLSGYGYTF
TRBD1	.	17	TRBV4-3	TRBJ1-1	TGCGCCAGCAGCCAACCTCGTGGGACAGGGGAGAAGACTGAAGCTTTCTTT	CASSQPRGTGEKTEAFF
.	.	14	TRBV3-1/TRBV3-2	TRBJ1-1	TGTGCCAGCAGCCCCCCGGTTCTGAACACTGAAGCTTTCTTT	CASSPPVLNTEAFF